These 5 T cell receptor beta chains share one sample of origin, sequenced in a study of preoperative IRX-2 immunotherapy in early breast cancer. Some clones are missing from TCRdb's copy, which holds only in-frame ones; the method was immunoSEQ multiplex PCR. The sample has a few hundred clones; about three quarters are singletons. Treatment indicated: preoperative locoregional IRX-2 cytokine immunotherapy. The sequencing here drew on tumor tissue, taken after IRX-2 immunotherapy. The receptor set was obtained from a human donor with breast cancer.

The J gene is TRBJ1-1, the V gene TRBV11-3; D not resolved. This CDR3 has 16 residues. The germline gives CDR1 SGHNT, CDR2 YENEEA. V was trimmed by 5 bases and J by 4 bases, leaving 20 bases between them. CDR3 nucleotide sequence: TGTGCCAGCAGCCCCCCGCGTCAGCTCGGGAGCACTGAAGCTTTCTTT. Translated: CASSPPRQLGSTEAFF.

The rearrangement links TRBV6-8 to TRBJ1-2; the match to TRBD1 covers 7 bases. The V gene end was trimmed by 2 bases and the J gene end by 4 bases; junction bases not matched to a gene: 7. This CDR3 contains 15 residues. In germline, CDR1 is MNHGY, CDR2 SAAAGT. The CDR3 sequence is CASSYATGSGYGYTF. CDR3 coding DNA: TGTGCCAGCAGTTACGCGACAGGGTCCGGCTATGGCTACACCTTC.

The table lists this clone with a count of one. The chain carries TRBV30 and TRBJ2-2; no definite D call. In germline, CDR1 is GTSNPN, CDR2 SVGIG (reference sequence). This CDR3 has 15 amino acids. V lost 5 bases to trimming and J lost 0 bases, with 13 bases between them. The CDR3 DNA sequence: TGTGCCTGGGGTATAGGGTCCTCGAACACCGGGGAGCTGTTTTTT. Encoded protein: CAWGIGSSNTGELFF.

The V gene is TRBV6-8, the J gene TRBJ1-3; 9 bases align to TRBD1. V lost 5 bases, J lost 4 bases, and 12 bases stayed unmatched. The CDR3 is made up of 17 amino acids. Germline values: CDR1 MNHGY, CDR2 SAAAGT. CDR3 nucleotides: TGTGCCAGCAGTGAGCGCCTAAGGGGACAGGGAGGAAACACCATATATTTT. Encoded protein: CASSERLRGQGGNTIYF.

The genes are TRBV19 and TRBJ1-2; D not certain. Trimming stripped 0 bases from V and 6 bases from J, with 14 bases between. CDR3 length: 15 amino acids. Germline CDR1 is LNHDA and CDR2 is SQIVND (reference sequence). In DNA form, the CDR3 reads TGTGCCAGTAGTATAGAAGGCAGAGCCTTCCATGGCTACACCTTC. Its protein product is CASSIEGRAFHGYTF.